The source of this T cell receptor beta chain is a study of PD-L1 blockade in urothelial cancer. Study-level information: Researchers found blood samples held a median of 141,255 T cells.

The CDR3 sequence is 14 residues long. Losses at the gene ends were 5 bases for V and 4 bases for J; bases not matched to a gene: 4. Germline CDR1 KGHSH, CDR2 LQKENI. Regarding time point: peripheral blood 6 weeks after treatment start. The table came from immunoSEQ multiplex PCR; TCRdb's copy has only in-frame clones and leaves some out. The table shows 100,000 to 150,000 clones, with about 82% occurring only once. The sequence came from a man aged 50 to 59 with urothelial cancer. V usage is TRBV18 and J usage is TRBJ2-7, with TRBD2 matching over 11 bases. Source: PBMCs, taken around atezolizumab (anti-PD-L1) treatment. The CDR3 protein is CASSSTSGRYEQYF. Written as DNA, the CDR3 is TGTGCCAGCTCATCTACTAGCGGGAGATACGAGCAGTACTTC.